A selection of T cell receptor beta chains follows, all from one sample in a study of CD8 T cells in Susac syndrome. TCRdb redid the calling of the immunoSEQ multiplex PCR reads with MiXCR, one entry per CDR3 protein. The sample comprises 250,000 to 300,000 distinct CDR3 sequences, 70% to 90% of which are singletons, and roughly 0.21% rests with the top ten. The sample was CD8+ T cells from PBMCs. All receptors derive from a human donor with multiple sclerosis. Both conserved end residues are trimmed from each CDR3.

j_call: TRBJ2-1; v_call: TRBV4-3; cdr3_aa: ASSQETSGRTYNEQF
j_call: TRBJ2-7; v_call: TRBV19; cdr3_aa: ASSRAPSYEQY
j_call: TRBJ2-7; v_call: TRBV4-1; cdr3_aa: ASSQRVSGRAADEQY
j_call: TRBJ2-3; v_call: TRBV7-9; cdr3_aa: ASSLEPLSGISQY
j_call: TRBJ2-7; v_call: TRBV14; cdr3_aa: ASSQDWSHEQY
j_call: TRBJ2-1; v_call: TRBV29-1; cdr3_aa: SVEEAGIENEQF
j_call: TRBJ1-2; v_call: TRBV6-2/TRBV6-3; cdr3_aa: ASSYFGTSFGYT
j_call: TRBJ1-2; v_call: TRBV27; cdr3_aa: ASSSRQSANYGYT
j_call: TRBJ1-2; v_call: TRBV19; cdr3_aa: ASSIDEPGLYGYT
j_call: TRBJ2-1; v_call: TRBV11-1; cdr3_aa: ASSLYPSSGSSSSYNEQF